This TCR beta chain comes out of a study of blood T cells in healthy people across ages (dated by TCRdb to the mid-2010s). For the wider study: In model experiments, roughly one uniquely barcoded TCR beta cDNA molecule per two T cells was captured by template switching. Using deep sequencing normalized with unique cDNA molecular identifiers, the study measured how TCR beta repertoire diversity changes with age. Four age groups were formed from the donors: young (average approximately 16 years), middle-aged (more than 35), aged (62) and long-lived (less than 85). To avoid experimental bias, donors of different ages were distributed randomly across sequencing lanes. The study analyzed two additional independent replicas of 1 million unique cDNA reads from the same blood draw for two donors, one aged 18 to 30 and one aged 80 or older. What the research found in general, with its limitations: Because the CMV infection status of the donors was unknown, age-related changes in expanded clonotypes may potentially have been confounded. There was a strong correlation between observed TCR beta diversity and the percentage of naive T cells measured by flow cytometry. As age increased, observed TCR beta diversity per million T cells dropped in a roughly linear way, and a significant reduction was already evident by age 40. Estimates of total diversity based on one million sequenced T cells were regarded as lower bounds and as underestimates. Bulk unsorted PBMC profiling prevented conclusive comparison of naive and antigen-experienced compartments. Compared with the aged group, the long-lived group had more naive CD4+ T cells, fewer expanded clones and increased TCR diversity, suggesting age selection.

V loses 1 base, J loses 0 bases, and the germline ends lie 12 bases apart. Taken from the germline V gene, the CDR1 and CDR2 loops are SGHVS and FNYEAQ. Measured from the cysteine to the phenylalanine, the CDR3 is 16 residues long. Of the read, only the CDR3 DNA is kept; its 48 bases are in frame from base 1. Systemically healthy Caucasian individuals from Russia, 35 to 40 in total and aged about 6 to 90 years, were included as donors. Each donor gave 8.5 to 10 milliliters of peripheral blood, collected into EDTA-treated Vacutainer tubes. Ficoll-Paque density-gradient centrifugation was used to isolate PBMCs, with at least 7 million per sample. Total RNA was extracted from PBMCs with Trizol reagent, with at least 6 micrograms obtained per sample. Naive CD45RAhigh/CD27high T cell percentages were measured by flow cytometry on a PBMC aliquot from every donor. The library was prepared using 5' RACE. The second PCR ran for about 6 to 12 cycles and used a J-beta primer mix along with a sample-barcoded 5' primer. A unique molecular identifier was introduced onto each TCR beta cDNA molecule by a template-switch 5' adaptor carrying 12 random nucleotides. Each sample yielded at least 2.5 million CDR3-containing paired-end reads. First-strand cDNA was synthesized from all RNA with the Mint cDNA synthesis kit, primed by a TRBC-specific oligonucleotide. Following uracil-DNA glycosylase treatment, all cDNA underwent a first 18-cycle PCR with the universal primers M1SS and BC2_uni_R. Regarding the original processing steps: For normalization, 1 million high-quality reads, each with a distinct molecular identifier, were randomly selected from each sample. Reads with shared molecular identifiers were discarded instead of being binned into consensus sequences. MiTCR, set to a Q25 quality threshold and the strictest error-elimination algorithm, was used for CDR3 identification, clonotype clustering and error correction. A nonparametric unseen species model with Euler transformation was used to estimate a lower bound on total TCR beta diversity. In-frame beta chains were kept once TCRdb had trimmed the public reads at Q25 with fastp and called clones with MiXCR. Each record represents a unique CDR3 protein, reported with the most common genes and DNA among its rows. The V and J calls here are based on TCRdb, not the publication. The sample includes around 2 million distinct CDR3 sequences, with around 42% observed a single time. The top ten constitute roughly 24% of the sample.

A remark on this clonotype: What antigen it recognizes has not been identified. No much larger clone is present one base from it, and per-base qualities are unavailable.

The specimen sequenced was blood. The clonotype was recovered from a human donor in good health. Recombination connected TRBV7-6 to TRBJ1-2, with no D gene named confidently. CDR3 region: CASSLDGRGTNYGYTF. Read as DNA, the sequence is TGTGCCAGCAGCTTAGATGGCAGAGGTACTAACTATGGCTACACCTTC.